This is a list of T cell receptor beta chains from one sample in a study of blood T cell repertoires in COVID-19. Only in-frame clones appear in the TCRdb table, and some are missing; sequencing was by immunoSEQ multiplex PCR. The data contain 150,000 to 200,000 clones, 70% to 85% of them singletons. Input material: peripheral blood. The receptor set was obtained from a woman aged 30 to 39 with acute or convalescent COVID-19. The CDR3 runs from the conserved cysteine through the conserved F or W. Each record gives: V gene, J gene, D gene, clone size, CDR3 protein, CDR3 DNA. D genes are given only for firm matches. Some rows mark clone size as missing; the rest say once, few, many or name a class of expanded clone.

v_call: TRBV6-5
j_call: TRBJ2-3
d_call: -
clone_size: -
cdr3_aa: CASSYIGSSTDTQYF
cdr3_nt: TGTGCCAGCAGTTACATCGGGTCTAGCACAGATACGCAGTATTTT

v_call: TRBV6-5
j_call: TRBJ1-1
d_call: -
clone_size: -
cdr3_aa: CASVLRPPGLQAFF
cdr3_nt: TGTGCCAGCGTTCTCCGGCCACCGGGACTTCAAGCTTTCTTT

v_call: TRBV30
j_call: TRBJ1-3
d_call: -
clone_size: -
cdr3_aa: CAWRSGAGNTIYF
cdr3_nt: TGTGCCTGGAGATCCGGGGCTGGAAACACCATATATTTT

v_call: TRBV28
j_call: TRBJ2-1
d_call: TRBD1
clone_size: -
cdr3_aa: CASSPGQVYNEQFF
cdr3_nt: TGTGCCAGCAGTCCGGGACAGGTATACAATGAGCAGTTCTTC

v_call: TRBV5-1
j_call: TRBJ1-5
d_call: TRBD1
clone_size: -
cdr3_aa: CASSLEAGGNQPQHF
cdr3_nt: TGCGCCAGCAGCTTGGAGGCAGGGGGGAATCAGCCCCAGCATTTT

v_call: TRBV7-9
j_call: TRBJ2-1
d_call: -
clone_size: once
cdr3_aa: CASSPPAWAEQFF
cdr3_nt: TGTGCCAGCAGCCCGCCGGCCTGGGCTGAGCAGTTCTTC

v_call: TRBV3-1/TRBV3-2
j_call: TRBJ1-2
d_call: TRBD1
clone_size: -
cdr3_aa: CASSQAGTGVYGYTF
cdr3_nt: TGTGCCAGCAGCCAAGCCGGGACAGGGGTCTATGGCTACACCTTC

v_call: TRBV12-3/TRBV12-4
j_call: TRBJ1-2
d_call: TRBD1
clone_size: -
cdr3_aa: CASRNRGYGYTF
cdr3_nt: TGTGCCAGCCGCAACAGGGGTTATGGCTACACCTTC

v_call: TRBV15
j_call: TRBJ1-2
d_call: TRBD1
clone_size: once
cdr3_aa: CATSGDRITNYGYTF
cdr3_nt: TGTGCCACCAGCGGGGACAGGATCACTAACTATGGCTACACCTTC

v_call: TRBV7-2
j_call: TRBJ1-6
d_call: TRBD1
clone_size: -
cdr3_aa: CASRPDGTGLSPLHF
cdr3_nt: TGTGCCAGCAGACCAGACGGGACAGGGCTTTCACCCCTCCACTTT

v_call: TRBV28
j_call: TRBJ1-1
d_call: -
clone_size: -
cdr3_aa: CASSLPGGTEAEAFF
cdr3_nt: TGTGCCAGCAGTTTACCGGGAGGAACTGAAGCTGAAGCTTTCTTT

v_call: TRBV11-2
j_call: TRBJ1-2
d_call: TRBD1
clone_size: -
cdr3_aa: CASSSQGAQGYTF
cdr3_nt: TGTGCCAGCAGCTCGCAGGGGGCTCAAGGCTACACCTTC

v_call: TRBV11-2
j_call: TRBJ1-1
d_call: TRBD1
clone_size: -
cdr3_aa: CASSPRQGVNTEAFF
cdr3_nt: TGTGCCAGCAGCCCACGACAGGGTGTGAACACTGAAGCTTTCTTT

v_call: TRBV4-2
j_call: TRBJ2-1
d_call: -
clone_size: once
cdr3_aa: CASSQGLRERDNEQFF
cdr3_nt: TGTGCCAGCAGCCAAGGCCTCCGGGAGAGAGACAATGAGCAGTTCTTC

v_call: TRBV27
j_call: TRBJ1-5
d_call: -
clone_size: -
cdr3_aa: CASSQGYNQPQHF
cdr3_nt: TGTGCCAGCAGTCAGGGGTATAATCAGCCCCAGCATTTT

v_call: TRBV27
j_call: TRBJ2-2
d_call: -
clone_size: -
cdr3_aa: CASRRSAQGRGGELFF
cdr3_nt: TGTGCCAGCAGGCGAAGCGCACAGGGAAGGGGCGGGGAGCTGTTTTTT

v_call: TRBV19
j_call: TRBJ1-6
d_call: TRBD1
clone_size: few
cdr3_aa: CASGQGAQVNSPLHF
cdr3_nt: TGTGCCTCCGGGCAGGGGGCGCAGGTCAATTCACCCCTCCACTTT

v_call: TRBV6-5
j_call: TRBJ2-4
d_call: -
clone_size: -
cdr3_aa: CASSLTVIAKNIQYF
cdr3_nt: TGTGCCAGCAGTTTGACAGTAATAGCCAAAAACATTCAGTACTTC

v_call: TRBV9
j_call: TRBJ2-3
d_call: TRBD2
clone_size: -
cdr3_aa: CASSNQSPSGGKFSTDTQYF
cdr3_nt: TGTGCCAGCAGCAACCAGAGCCCTAGCGGGGGGAAGTTTAGCACAGATACGCAGTATTTT

v_call: TRBV6-4
j_call: TRBJ1-5
d_call: -
clone_size: few
cdr3_aa: CASSSGSNQPQHF
cdr3_nt: TGTGCCAGCAGCTCAGGGAGCAATCAGCCCCAGCATTTT

v_call: TRBV2
j_call: TRBJ2-5
d_call: TRBD1
clone_size: -
cdr3_aa: CASSGTGVQETQYF
cdr3_nt: TGTGCCAGCAGTGGGACAGGGGTCCAAGAGACCCAGTACTTC

v_call: TRBV4-3
j_call: TRBJ2-2
d_call: TRBD2
clone_size: -
cdr3_aa: CASSQDLTSGGELFF
cdr3_nt: TGCGCCAGCAGCCAAGATCTTACTAGCGGAGGGGAGCTGTTTTTT

v_call: TRBV11-2
j_call: TRBJ1-2
d_call: -
clone_size: -
cdr3_aa: CASSRRESEGYTF
cdr3_nt: TGTGCCAGCAGCCGCCGGGAGTCTGAGGGCTACACCTTC

v_call: TRBV6-2/TRBV6-3
j_call: TRBJ1-1
d_call: -
clone_size: -
cdr3_aa: CASSLSLTEAFF
cdr3_nt: TGTGCCAGCAGTTTATCCCTCACTGAAGCTTTCTTT

v_call: TRBV28
j_call: TRBJ1-1
d_call: -
clone_size: -
cdr3_aa: CASSSYPEAFF
cdr3_nt: TGTGCCAGCAGTTCGTATCCTGAAGCTTTCTTT

v_call: TRBV3-1/TRBV3-2
j_call: TRBJ2-5
d_call: -
clone_size: -
cdr3_aa: CASSQDEGTQYF
cdr3_nt: TGTGCCAGCAGCCAAGATGAGGGGACCCAGTACTTC

v_call: TRBV7-2
j_call: TRBJ1-1
d_call: -
clone_size: -
cdr3_aa: CASSRRGPEAFF
cdr3_nt: TGTGCCAGCAGCCGCAGGGGACCTGAAGCTTTCTTT

v_call: TRBV24-1
j_call: TRBJ2-1
d_call: TRBD1
clone_size: -
cdr3_aa: CATSDPLPGQSSYNEQFF
cdr3_nt: TGTGCCACCAGTGATCCTCTTCCGGGACAGAGTTCCTACAATGAGCAGTTCTTC

v_call: TRBV14
j_call: TRBJ2-1
d_call: -
clone_size: -
cdr3_aa: CASSQLRGLLNEQFF
cdr3_nt: TGTGCCAGCAGCCAGCTCCGGGGGTTGCTCAATGAGCAGTTCTTC

v_call: TRBV28
j_call: TRBJ2-3
d_call: -
clone_size: -
cdr3_aa: CASSLASLPRTDTQYF
cdr3_nt: TGTGCCAGCAGTTTGGCTAGCCTACCCCGCACAGATACGCAGTATTTT

v_call: TRBV5-1
j_call: TRBJ1-1
d_call: -
clone_size: -
cdr3_aa: CASSAGGLTLNTEAFF
cdr3_nt: TGCGCCAGCAGCGCCGGTGGTTTAACGCTGAACACTGAAGCTTTCTTT

v_call: TRBV6-2/TRBV6-3
j_call: TRBJ2-2
d_call: -
clone_size: few
cdr3_aa: CASSYSPESGELFF
cdr3_nt: TGTGCCAGCAGTTACTCCCCGGAGAGCGGGGAGCTGTTTTTT

v_call: TRBV7-2
j_call: TRBJ1-2
d_call: TRBD1
clone_size: -
cdr3_aa: CASSLAPGQGLYGYTF
cdr3_nt: TGTGCCAGCAGCTTAGCTCCGGGACAGGGCTTATATGGCTACACCTTC

v_call: TRBV5-8
j_call: TRBJ2-1
d_call: -
clone_size: -
cdr3_aa: CASSLGTGYNEQFF
cdr3_nt: TGTGCCAGCAGCTTGGGGACTGGATACAATGAGCAGTTCTTC

v_call: TRBV7-9
j_call: TRBJ2-5
d_call: TRBD1
clone_size: -
cdr3_aa: CASSLGAGGQETQYF
cdr3_nt: TGTGCCAGCAGCTTAGGGGCAGGGGGCCAAGAGACCCAGTACTTC

v_call: TRBV19
j_call: TRBJ1-5
d_call: -
clone_size: -
cdr3_aa: CASSTKHPSNQPQHF
cdr3_nt: TGTGCCAGTAGCACGAAGCATCCGAGCAATCAGCCCCAGCATTTT

v_call: TRBV4-2
j_call: TRBJ2-1
d_call: -
clone_size: -
cdr3_aa: CASSPGLLNEQFF
cdr3_nt: TGTGCCAGCAGCCCGGGACTTCTCAATGAGCAGTTCTTC

v_call: TRBV3-1/TRBV3-2
j_call: TRBJ2-7
d_call: -
clone_size: -
cdr3_aa: CASSQGRGGYEQYF
cdr3_nt: TGTGCCAGCAGCCAAGGGAGGGGAGGCTACGAGCAGTACTTC

v_call: TRBV7-2
j_call: TRBJ1-2
d_call: -
clone_size: -
cdr3_aa: CASSLTGIGYGYTF
cdr3_nt: TGTGCCAGCAGCCTCACAGGGATAGGGTATGGCTACACCTTC

v_call: TRBV29-1
j_call: TRBJ1-3
d_call: -
clone_size: few
cdr3_aa: CSVGVGGRGNTIYF
cdr3_nt: TGCAGCGTTGGGGTTGGAGGCCGCGGAAACACCATATATTTT

v_call: TRBV4-3
j_call: TRBJ2-7
d_call: -
clone_size: once
cdr3_aa: CASSQDYGISYEQYF
cdr3_nt: TGCGCCAGCAGCCAAGATTACGGGATCTCCTACGAGCAGTACTTC

v_call: TRBV7-6
j_call: TRBJ1-1
d_call: -
clone_size: -
cdr3_aa: CASSLERPQVSNTEAFF
cdr3_nt: TGTGCCAGCAGCTTAGAAAGACCACAGGTATCGAACACTGAAGCTTTCTTT

v_call: TRBV28
j_call: TRBJ1-2
d_call: TRBD1
clone_size: -
cdr3_aa: CATGRGQNGYTF
cdr3_nt: TGTGCCACCGGGAGGGGGCAAAATGGCTACACCTTC

v_call: TRBV10-3
j_call: TRBJ1-3
d_call: TRBD1
clone_size: -
cdr3_aa: CAISTGGDTIYF
cdr3_nt: TGTGCCATCAGTACAGGGGGCGACACCATATATTTT

v_call: TRBV2
j_call: TRBJ2-5
d_call: -
clone_size: -
cdr3_aa: CASKGPGQRRGAQYF
cdr3_nt: TGTGCCAGCAAGGGTCCGGGACAGCGACGCGGGGCCCAGTACTTC

v_call: TRBV7-7
j_call: TRBJ2-5
d_call: -
clone_size: once
cdr3_aa: CASSLSSRGTQYF
cdr3_nt: TGTGCCAGCAGCTTATCCAGCAGGGGGACCCAGTACTTC

v_call: TRBV7-9
j_call: TRBJ2-7
d_call: TRBD1
clone_size: -
cdr3_aa: CASSLAGQGQSEQYF
cdr3_nt: TGTGCCAGCAGCTTGGCGGGACAGGGACAGTCCGAGCAGTACTTC

v_call: TRBV9
j_call: TRBJ2-1
d_call: -
clone_size: -
cdr3_aa: CASSVAFRGEQFF
cdr3_nt: TGTGCCAGCAGCGTAGCTTTCCGAGGTGAGCAGTTCTTC